This T cell receptor beta chain comes out of a study of beta chain features in type 1 diabetes. Trimming removed 3 bases from V and 3 bases from J, with 13 bases in between. In germline, CDR1 is SEHNR, CDR2 FQNEAQ (reference sequence). The CDR3 loop spans 15 amino acids. The isolated RNA, all of it, was reverse transcribed, so expressed TCRB transcripts were what got sequenced. Only in-frame clones appear in the TCRdb table, and some are missing; sequencing was by immunoSEQ multiplex PCR. Of 680,000 or so clones listed, 13% are singletons. This clone occurred a few times. Its antigen is unidentified. Study-level findings and limits: Moderate but significant shortening of TCRB CDR3s was recorded in all four CD4+ subsets from Type 1 diabetes patients.

Sample: naive CD4+ T cells from blood. This TCR was recovered from a man between 18 and 29 years old with type 1 diabetes. This chain joins TRBV7-9 and TRBJ2-3; D remains unclear. Here the CDR3 DNA reads TGTGCCAGCAGCTTGGTAGCAGGTTTAACAGATACGCAGTATTTT. Protein: CASSLVAGLTDTQYF.